The 8 T cell receptor beta chains below were found in one sample sequenced in a study of identical twins. From the 5' RACE reads, TCRdb called clonotypes with MiXCR, one entry per CDR3 protein. The repertoire has 400,000 to 500,000 distinct CDR3 sequences, approximately 18% of them found once; the top ten carry roughly 12%. What was sequenced was naive T cells sorted from blood. These receptors came from a man between 50 and 59 years old in good health.

This clonotype was detected a few times. J is TRBJ2-1 and V is TRBV9, with D possibly called TRBD1 or TRBD2 (5 bases each). V was shortened by 4 bases and J by 5 bases, with 19 bases between the two germline ends. Germline V gene lookup returns CDR1 SGDLS and CDR2 YYNGEE. The CDR3 runs 16 residues. The CDR3 DNA reads as TGTGCCAGCAGCTCCCAGGGTAGCGTCATTGACAATGAGCAGTTCTTC. This codes for CASSSQGSVIDNEQFF.

This clonotype has a handful of counts. The rearrangement joins TRBV6-2 or TRBV6-3 to TRBJ2-7; a possible D gene is TRBD1 (6 bases). The V end was cut by 2 bases, the J end by 0 bases, with 17 bases between. CDR1 and CDR2 from the germline V gene are MNHEY and SVGEGT. This CDR3 has 17 amino acids. CDR3 loop: CASSYEVLGQRSYEQYF. The DNA for the CDR3 is TGTGCCAGCAGTTACGAAGTGTTAGGACAGCGCTCCTACGAGCAGTACTTC.

This sequence joins TRBV28 and TRBJ2-2; possibly TRBD2 for D (6 bases). In germline, CDR1 is MDHEN, CDR2 SYDVKM. Trimming shortened V by 7 bases and J by 4 bases, and 13 bases separated the two germline ends. The CDR3 covers 14 residues. The CDR3 here is CASILGGSTGELFF. The DNA of the CDR3 is TGTGCCAGCATCCTGGGAGGAAGCACCGGGGAGCTGTTTTTT. Combining the CDR3 with reference TRBV28 and TRBJ2-2 gives the whole variable domain DVKVTQSSRYLVKRTGEKVFLECVQDMDHENMFWYRQDPGLGLRLIYFSYDVKMKEKGDIPEGYSVSREKKERFSLILESASTNQTSMYLCASILGGSTGELFFGEGSRLTVL.

The gene calls are TRBV7-4 and TRBJ2-7; weak D call: TRBD2 (6 bases). The germline V and J ends were trimmed by 5 bases and 7 bases, with 21 bases remaining between them. Germline CDR1 reads SGHVT; CDR2 reads SQSDAQ. The CDR3 covers 15 residues. The CDR3 protein is CASSPRGLLRREQYF. The CDR3 region has the DNA TGTGCCAGCAGCCCGAGGGGACTCTTACGCAGGGAGCAGTACTTC.

This clonotype was counted ten times or more. The chain is built from TRBV5-1 and TRBJ2-1; D call uncertain. Between the trimmed V and J ends, which lost 5 bases and 9 bases, there was a span of 12 bases. This CDR3 contains 12 residues. Germline V gene data show CDR1 as SGHRS and CDR2 as YFSETQ. DNA of the CDR3: TGCGCCAGCAGTACGACTCTCGCTGAGCAGTTCTTC. Its translation: CASSTTLAEQFF.

The V and J genes are TRBV7-9 and TRBJ2-1, with no clear D. CDR1 and CDR2 (germline): SEHNR, FQNEAQ (reference sequence). Trimming took off 11 bases at V and 4 bases at J, with 15 bases between the two ends. This CDR3 is 13 amino acids long. The CDR3 DNA sequence: TGTGCCTTCCAGAGCAGAGGATACAATGAGCAGTTCTTC. Amino acids: CAFQSRGYNEQFF. The entire variable domain, with the rest obtained from reference TRBV7-9 and TRBJ2-1, is as follows: DTGVSQNPRHKITKRGQNVTFRCDPISEHNRLYWYRQTLGQGPEFLTYFQNEAQLEKSRLLSDRFSAERPKGSFSTLEIQRTEQGDSAMYLCAFQSRGYNEQFFGPGTRLTVL.

The chain has TRBV27 and TRBJ2-3, with D possibly being TRBD2 (5 bases). V was shortened by 1 base and J by 0 bases, with 14 bases between the two germline ends. Germline V gives CDR1 MNHEY, CDR2 SMNVEV (reference sequence). The CDR3 loop spans 17 amino acids. DNA of the CDR3: TGTGCCAGCAGTTTATGGGGAGAGAGAGTTAGCACAGATACGCAGTATTTT. It yields the protein CASSLWGERVSTDTQYF.

At least ten counts were recorded for this clonotype. J is TRBJ2-2 and V is TRBV7-9; D is undetermined. There are 15 residues in the CDR3. From germline, CDR1 is SEHNR and CDR2 FQNEAQ (reference sequence). Trimming left V 3 bases short and J 0 bases short, with 8 bases between. The CDR3 here is CASSLAETNTGELFF. The CDR3 DNA reads as TGTGCCAGCAGCTTGGCAGAAACGAACACCGGGGAGCTGTTTTTT.